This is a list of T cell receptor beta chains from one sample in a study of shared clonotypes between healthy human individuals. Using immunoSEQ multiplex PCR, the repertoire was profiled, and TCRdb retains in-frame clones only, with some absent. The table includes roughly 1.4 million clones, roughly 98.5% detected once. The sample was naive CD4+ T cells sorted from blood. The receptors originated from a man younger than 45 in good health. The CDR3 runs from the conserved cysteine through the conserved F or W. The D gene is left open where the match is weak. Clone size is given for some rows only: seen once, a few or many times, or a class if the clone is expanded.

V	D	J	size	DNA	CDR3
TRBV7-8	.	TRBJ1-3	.	TGTGCCAGCAGCTTAATGGTGGCAGGGTCCAGTCTCTCTGGAAACACCATATATTTT	CASSLMVAGSSLSGNTIYF
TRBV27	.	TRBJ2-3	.	TGTGCCAGCAGATCATCAGGAGATACGCAGTATTTT	CASRSSGDTQYF
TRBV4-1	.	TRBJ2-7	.	TGCGCCAGCAGCCAAATCCAAGTCCCATCCTACGAGCAGTACTTC	CASSQIQVPSYEQYF
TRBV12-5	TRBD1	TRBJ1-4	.	TGTGCTAGTGGTTTCGGGACAGCAAATGAAAAACTGTTTTTT	CASGFGTANEKLFF
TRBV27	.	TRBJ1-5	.	TGTGCCAGCAGTGGGAATAGCAATCAGCCCCAGCATTTT	CASSGNSNQPQHF
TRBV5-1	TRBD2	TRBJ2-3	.	TGCGCCAGCAGCTTAGGACTAGCGGGAGGAAGCACAGATACGCAGTATTTT	CASSLGLAGGSTDTQYF
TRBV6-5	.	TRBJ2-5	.	TGTGCCAGCAACCGCCGGGACGGACAAGAGACCCAGTACTTC	CASNRRDGQETQYF
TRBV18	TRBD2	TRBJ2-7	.	TGTGCCAGCTCACCAATCCTAGCGGGAGTTTCCTACGAGCAGTACTTC	CASSPILAGVSYEQYF
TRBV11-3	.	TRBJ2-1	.	TGTGCCAGCAGCTTAACGACCGAGGTTCTGTACAATGAGCAGTTCTTC	CASSLTTEVLYNEQFF
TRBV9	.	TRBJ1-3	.	TGTGCCAGCAGCGACGGGAGGAGAGCCTCTGGAAACACCATATATTTT	CASSDGRRASGNTIYF
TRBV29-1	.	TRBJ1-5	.	TGCAGCGCGGGAGGGGGCAATCAGCCCCAGCATTTT	CSAGGGNQPQHF
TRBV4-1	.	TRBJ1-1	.	TGCGCCAGCAGCCACGGGACGCCCGCCACCCTTTTAATGAACACTGAAGCTTTCTTT	CASSHGTPATLLMNTEAFF
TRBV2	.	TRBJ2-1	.	TGTGCCAGCAGTAACCCCAGCTCCTACAATGAGCAGTTCTTC	CASSNPSSYNEQFF
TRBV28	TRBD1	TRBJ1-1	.	TGTGCCAGCAGTTTCCACGCAGGGGGCGGGAACACTGAAGCTTTCTTT	CASSFHAGGGNTEAFF
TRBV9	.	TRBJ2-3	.	TGTGCCAGCAGCGTGGGGGTTCACACAGATACGCAGTATTTT	CASSVGVHTDTQYF
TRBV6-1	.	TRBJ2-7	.	TGTGCCAGCAGTGAATTCAACAGGGACCTCTACGAGCAGTACTTC	CASSEFNRDLYEQYF
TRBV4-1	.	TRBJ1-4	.	TGCGCCAGCAGCCAAGCTAAGGGTGGGGGAAATGAAAAACTGTTTTTT	CASSQAKGGGNEKLFF
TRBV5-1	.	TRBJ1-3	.	TGCGCCAGCAGCTTGTCCGTGGGAAACACCATATATTTT	CASSLSVGNTIYF
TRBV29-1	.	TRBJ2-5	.	TGCAGCGTTGAATTTGGGCTGGGAGAGACCCAGTACTTC	CSVEFGLGETQYF
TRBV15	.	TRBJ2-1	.	TGTGCCACCAGCAGAGGATCGCAGGGGCACAATGAGCAGTTCTTC	CATSRGSQGHNEQFF
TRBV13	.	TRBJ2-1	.	TGTGCCAGCAGCTTAGTCGGCAATGAGCAGTTCTTC	CASSLVGNEQFF
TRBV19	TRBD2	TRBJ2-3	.	TGTGCCAGTAGTATAGGACGATTAGCGGGAACTAGCACAGATACGCAGTATTTT	CASSIGRLAGTSTDTQYF
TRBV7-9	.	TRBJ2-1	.	TGTGCCAGCAGCTTAGAGGTCGTACACCTTCGGCAGTTCTTC	CASSLEVVHLRQFF
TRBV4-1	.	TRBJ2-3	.	TGCGCCAGCAGCCAAGATTTCTCGTTCGGAACTAGCACAGATACGCAGTATTTT	CASSQDFSFGTSTDTQYF
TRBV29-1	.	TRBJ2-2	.	TGCAGCGTTGAAGGGGAGAACACCGGGGAGCTGTTTTTT	CSVEGENTGELFF
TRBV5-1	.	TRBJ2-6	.	TGCGCCAGCAGCTTGGGGAGATCCCATCTGGGGAACGTCCTGACTTTC	CASSLGRSHLGNVLTF
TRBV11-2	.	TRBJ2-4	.	TGTGCCAGCAGCTTAGATTTGAGGGCAGGGCTAGCCAAAAACATTCAGTACTTC	CASSLDLRAGLAKNIQYF
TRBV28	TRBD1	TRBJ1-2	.	TGTGCCAGCATCGCGACAGGGGGTCTCGGTGGCTACACCTTC	CASIATGGLGGYTF
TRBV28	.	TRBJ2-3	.	TGTGCCAGCTCCCTTAGGCGTACAGATACGCAGTATTTT	CASSLRRTDTQYF
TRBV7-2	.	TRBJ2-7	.	TGTGCCAGCAGCTTAAACCGGGACCCTTCTCGTGAATACTTC	CASSLNRDPSREYF
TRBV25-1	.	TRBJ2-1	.	TGTGCCAGCATGAGGGGCTCCTACAATGAGCAGTTCTTC	CASMRGSYNEQFF
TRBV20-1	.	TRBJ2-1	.	TGCAGTGCTACACCACGGTATGAGCAGTTCTTC	CSATPRYEQFF
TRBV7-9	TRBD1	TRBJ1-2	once	TGTGCCAGCAGCCCCGGGACCAGGGGGAACTATGGCTACACCTTC	CASSPGTRGNYGYTF
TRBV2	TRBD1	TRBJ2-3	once	TGTGCCAGCAGTGCATCCGGGACAGGGCCTTTCGATACGCAGTATTTT	CASSASGTGPFDTQYF
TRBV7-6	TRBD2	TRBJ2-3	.	TGTGCCAGCAGCTTTAGCGGGAGTACAGATACGCAGTATTTT	CASSFSGSTDTQYF
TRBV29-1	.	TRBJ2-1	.	TGCAGCGTTGGGGGGCTAGGAGGCGGTACCTACAATGAGCAGTTCTTC	CSVGGLGGGTYNEQFF
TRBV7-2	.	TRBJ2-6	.	TGTGCCAGCAGCTTAGTTGCGAGCTCTGGGGCCAACGTCCTGACTTTC	CASSLVASSGANVLTF
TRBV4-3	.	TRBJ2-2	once	TGCGCCAGCAGCCAAGTAGCCGACAGCGCGAACACCGGGGAGCTGTTTTTT	CASSQVADSANTGELFF
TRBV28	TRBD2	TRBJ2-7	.	TGTGCCAGCAGCCGTTTAGGACTAGCAGCGTACGAGCAGTACTTC	CASSRLGLAAYEQYF
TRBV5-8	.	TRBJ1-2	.	TGTGCCAGCAGCTCCCTAGGGTACCGCGGCTACACCTTC	CASSSLGYRGYTF
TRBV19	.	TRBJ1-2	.	TGTGCCACCTCCCCCGCCCGGTCTACCGCGTATGGCTACACCTTC	CATSPARSTAYGYTF
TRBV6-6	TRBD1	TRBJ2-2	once	TGTGCCAGCAGTTCCGACAGGGGACCCACCGGGGAGCTGTTTTTT	CASSSDRGPTGELFF
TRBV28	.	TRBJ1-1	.	TGTGCCAGCAGTGGAGGCGGGAACACTGAAGCTTTCTTT	CASSGGGNTEAFF
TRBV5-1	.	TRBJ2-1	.	TGCGCCAGCAGCTTAATGGGGAGACCAAACAATGAGCAGTTCTTC	CASSLMGRPNNEQFF
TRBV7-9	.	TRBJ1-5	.	TGTGCCAGCAGCTTAGCGCCGGGTTATAGCAATCAGCCCCAGCATTTT	CASSLAPGYSNQPQHF
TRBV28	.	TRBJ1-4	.	TGTGCCAGCAGTAGACCCGACGGGACTAATGAAAAACTGTTTTTT	CASSRPDGTNEKLFF
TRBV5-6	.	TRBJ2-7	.	TGTGCCAGCAGCTTGCCGGAGTCCTACGAGCAGTACTTC	CASSLPESYEQYF
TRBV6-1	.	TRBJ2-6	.	TGTGCCAGCATGGGGTACTCTGGGGCCAACGTCCTGACTTTC	CASMGYSGANVLTF
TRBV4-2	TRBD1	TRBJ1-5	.	TGTGCCAGCAGCCGCGACAGGGATAGCAATCAGCCCCAGCATTTT	CASSRDRDSNQPQHF
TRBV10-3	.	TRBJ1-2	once	TGTGCCATCTCCAAAACGGGCTATGGCTACACCTTC	CAISKTGYGYTF
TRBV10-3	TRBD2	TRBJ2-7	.	TGTGCCATCAGTGAGTCCGGGGGGGTAGGCTACGAGCAGTACTTC	CAISESGGVGYEQYF
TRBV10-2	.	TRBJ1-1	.	TGCGCCAGTAGGATGGACACTGAAGCTTTCTTT	CASRMDTEAFF
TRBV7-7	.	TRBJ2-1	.	TGTGCTAGCAGCCCCCTGGACAGCTATGGATACAATGAGCAGTTCTTC	CASSPLDSYGYNEQFF
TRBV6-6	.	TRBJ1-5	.	TGTGCCAGCAGTTACAGGCCCCATCAGCCCCAGCATTTT	CASSYRPHQPQHF
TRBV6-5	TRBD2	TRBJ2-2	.	TGTGCCAGCAGTCGAAGCGGGACGGTCGGGGAGCTGTTTTTT	CASSRSGTVGELFF
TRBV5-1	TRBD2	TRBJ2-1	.	TGCGCCAGCAGCCGGACTAGCGGGAGCTTTAATGAGCAGTTCTTC	CASSRTSGSFNEQFF
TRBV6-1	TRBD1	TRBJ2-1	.	TGTGCCAGCAGTGAAGGGACAGGGGGGGATGAGCAGTTCTTC	CASSEGTGGDEQFF
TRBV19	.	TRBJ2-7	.	TGTGCCAGTAGTATCCTCTCTCCGGGACACGGAAGTTACGAGCAGTACTTC	CASSILSPGHGSYEQYF
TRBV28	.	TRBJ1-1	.	TGTGCCAGCAGTCCGCGAAATCAGTTCTCTGCAGAAGCTTTCTTT	CASSPRNQFSAEAFF
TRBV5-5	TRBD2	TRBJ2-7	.	TGTGCCAGCACCCAATGGGGTAGCGGGAATAGCTACGAGCAGTACTTC	CASTQWGSGNSYEQYF